Listed below are T cell receptor beta chains from one sample, sequenced in a study of T cell responses to AZD1222 COVID-19 vaccine. Profiling relied on immunoSEQ multiplex PCR, and the TCRdb table lists in-frame clones only, not all of them. The sample lists about 55,000 clones, roughly 90% occurring once. This material consisted of peripheral blood, taken on day 0 of AZD1222 vaccination. The receptors come from an adult in good health. The CDR3 runs from the conserved cysteine through the conserved F or W. The D gene is left open where the match is weak. The size field is filled for only some rows; it gives once, few, many or a size class.

abundance	d_gene	v_gene	j_gene	CDR3aa	CDR3nt
NA	NA	TRBV28	TRBJ1-3	CASISLNTIYF	TGTGCCAGCATATCGTTGAACACCATATATTTT
NA	NA	TRBV9	TRBJ2-6	CASSVSGSAGANVLTF	TGTGCCAGCAGCGTAAGTGGGTCTGCTGGGGCCAACGTCCTGACTTTC
few	TRBD1	TRBV13	TRBJ1-5	CASSSSRDSSSNQPQHF	TGTGCCAGCAGCTCGAGCCGGGACAGTTCTAGCAATCAGCCCCAGCATTTT
NA	NA	TRBV4-1	TRBJ1-1	CASSQDGVGVIAEAFF	TGCGCCAGCAGCCAAGACGGGGTCGGGGTAATCGCTGAAGCTTTCTTT
once	TRBD1	TRBV30	TRBJ1-2	CAWSSAGGNYGYTF	TGTGCCTGGAGTTCGGCAGGGGGAAACTATGGCTACACCTTC
NA	NA	TRBV5-4	TRBJ2-7	CASSFGSYEQYF	TGTGCCAGCAGCTTTGGCTCCTACGAGCAGTACTTC
NA	TRBD1	TRBV29-1	TRBJ2-2	CSVGPGQGSTGELFF	TGCAGCGTTGGCCCCGGACAGGGTTCCACCGGGGAGCTGTTTTTT
NA	NA	TRBV10-3	TRBJ2-2	CAISRLDPNTGELFF	TGTGCCATCAGCCGACTAGATCCCAACACCGGGGAGCTGTTTTTT
NA	TRBD1	TRBV12-3/TRBV12-4	TRBJ1-2	CASSLEGAGGYTF	TGTGCCAGCAGCCTCGAGGGGGCCGGTGGCTACACCTTC
NA	NA	TRBV27	TRBJ2-1	CASSLLLAESSYNEQFF	TGTGCCAGCAGTTTATTACTGGCGGAAAGCTCCTACAATGAGCAGTTCTTC
NA	NA	TRBV6-5	TRBJ1-5	CATTVTGTLNQPQHF	TGTGCCACCACCGTTACCGGGACACTGAATCAGCCCCAGCATTTT
once	TRBD1	TRBV19	TRBJ1-3	CASSPTDRGISSSGNTIYF	TGTGCCAGTAGTCCTACGGACAGGGGGATTTCGAGCTCTGGAAACACCATATATTTT
NA	TRBD1	TRBV7-2	TRBJ1-5	CASSLGTGFIGNQPQHF	TGTGCCAGCAGCCTGGGGACAGGGTTTATTGGCAATCAGCCCCAGCATTTT
NA	TRBD1	TRBV3-1/TRBV3-2	TRBJ2-6	CASSLPRGPGANVLTF	TGTGCCAGCAGCCTACCCAGGGGGCCTGGGGCCAACGTCCTGACTTTC